A selection of T cell receptor beta chains follows, all from one sample in a study of beta chain features in type 1 diabetes. The repertoire was sequenced with immunoSEQ multiplex PCR; TCRdb's copy has only in-frame clones and lacks some. The data show 40,000 to 45,000 clones, with 49% seen just once and 0.6% to 0.85% held by the top ten. Source material: central memory CD4+ T cells from blood. The receptors here all came from a woman between 18 and 29 years old in good health. The CDR3 runs from the conserved cysteine through the conserved F or W. The D gene is left open where the match is weak. The size entry is marked missing in some rows and otherwise reads once, few, many or a size class.

abundance: NA; len: 19; j_gene: TRBJ2-3; v_gene: TRBV11-1; d_gene: TRBD2; CDR3aa: CASSPTWTSGRGAQDTQYF; CDR3nt: TGTGCCAGCAGCCCGACCTGGACTAGCGGGAGGGGTGCTCAAGATACGCAGTATTTT
abundance: few; len: 14; j_gene: TRBJ2-7; v_gene: TRBV10-3; d_gene: TRBD2; CDR3aa: CAIRPGSGGFEQYF; CDR3nt: TGTGCCATCAGGCCGGGTTCGGGGGGGTTCGAGCAGTACTTC
abundance: NA; len: 18; j_gene: TRBJ2-7; v_gene: TRBV11-2; d_gene: TRBD1; CDR3aa: CASSPISRGTGNSYEQYF; CDR3nt: TGTGCCAGCAGCCCAATATCAAGGGGGACAGGGAATTCCTACGAGCAGTACTTC
abundance: NA; len: 17; j_gene: TRBJ2-1; v_gene: TRBV5-4; d_gene: TRBD1; CDR3aa: CASSLRQGANPYNEQFF; CDR3nt: TGTGCCAGCAGCTTACGACAGGGCGCCAATCCTTACAATGAGCAGTTCTTC
abundance: few; len: 16; j_gene: TRBJ2-7; v_gene: TRBV5-1; d_gene: TRBD1; CDR3aa: CASSPGVMGQGGEQYF; CDR3nt: TGCGCCAGCAGCCCGGGGGTCATGGGACAGGGCGGCGAGCAGTACTTC
abundance: once; len: 14; j_gene: TRBJ2-3; v_gene: TRBV30; d_gene: TRBD2; CDR3aa: CAWKVGRGIDTQYF; CDR3nt: TGTGCCTGGAAAGTGGGGCGGGGGATAGATACGCAGTATTTT
abundance: once; len: 15; j_gene: TRBJ2-7; v_gene: TRBV6-1; d_gene: TRBD1; CDR3aa: CASSFGTGGFYEQYF; CDR3nt: TGTGCCAGCAGTTTCGGGACAGGGGGCTTCTACGAGCAGTACTTC
abundance: NA; len: 14; j_gene: TRBJ2-1; v_gene: TRBV5-5; d_gene: TRBD1; CDR3aa: CASSLDRGRNEQFF; CDR3nt: TGTGCCAGCAGCTTAGACAGGGGGCGGAATGAGCAGTTCTTC
abundance: NA; len: 15; j_gene: TRBJ1-4; v_gene: TRBV2; d_gene: TRBD1; CDR3aa: CASSTQGGTNEKLFF; CDR3nt: TGTGCCAGCAGTACACAGGGGGGCACTAATGAAAAACTGTTTTTT
abundance: NA; len: 15; j_gene: TRBJ2-2; v_gene: TRBV5-4; d_gene: TRBD1; CDR3aa: CASSPDRGSTGELFF; CDR3nt: TGTGCCAGCAGCCCGGACAGGGGGTCTACCGGGGAGCTGTTTTTT
abundance: NA; len: 15; j_gene: TRBJ1-5; v_gene: TRBV5-4; d_gene: NA; CDR3aa: CASSFWTKGNQPQHF; CDR3nt: TGTGCCAGCAGCTTTTGGACTAAGGGAAATCAGCCCCAGCATTTT
abundance: NA; len: 15; j_gene: TRBJ2-1; v_gene: TRBV5-1; d_gene: NA; CDR3aa: CASSLDGVSYNEQFF; CDR3nt: TGCGCCAGCAGCTTGGACGGTGTATCCTACAATGAGCAGTTCTTC
abundance: few; len: 15; j_gene: TRBJ2-2; v_gene: TRBV2; d_gene: NA; CDR3aa: CASSAIREGTGELFF; CDR3nt: TGTGCCAGCAGTGCTATCAGGGAAGGCACCGGGGAGCTGTTTTTT
abundance: few; len: 15; j_gene: TRBJ2-1; v_gene: TRBV6-5; d_gene: NA; CDR3aa: CASELSKTPYNEQFF; CDR3nt: TGTGCCAGCGAACTTTCAAAGACTCCCTACAATGAGCAGTTCTTC
abundance: NA; len: 15; j_gene: TRBJ2-2; v_gene: TRBV5-1; d_gene: TRBD1; CDR3aa: CASSRGQGSTGELFF; CDR3nt: TGCGCCAGCAGCCGCGGACAGGGTAGCACCGGGGAGCTGTTTTTT
abundance: NA; len: 14; j_gene: TRBJ2-5; v_gene: TRBV4-1; d_gene: NA; CDR3aa: CASSQEGQGETQYF; CDR3nt: TGCGCCAGCAGCCAAGAGGGCCAGGGGGAGACCCAGTACTTC
abundance: NA; len: 15; j_gene: TRBJ2-6; v_gene: TRBV10-2; d_gene: TRBD1; CDR3aa: CASNDRVSGANVLTF; CDR3nt: TGCGCCAGCAACGACAGGGTCTCTGGGGCCAACGTCCTGACTTTC
abundance: NA; len: 14; j_gene: TRBJ1-5; v_gene: TRBV6-1; d_gene: NA; CDR3aa: CASSSTGVNQPQHF; CDR3nt: TGTGCCAGCAGTAGCACAGGAGTCAATCAGCCCCAGCATTTT
abundance: NA; len: 11; j_gene: TRBJ1-1; v_gene: TRBV7-9; d_gene: NA; CDR3aa: CASSLEGEAFF; CDR3nt: TGTGCCAGCAGCTTAGAGGGGGAAGCTTTCTTT
abundance: NA; len: 16; j_gene: TRBJ2-1; v_gene: TRBV5-1; d_gene: TRBD2; CDR3aa: CASSLTSGSSAVEQFF; CDR3nt: TGCGCCAGCAGCCTGACTAGCGGGAGTAGTGCTGTTGAGCAGTTCTTC
abundance: NA; len: 13; j_gene: TRBJ2-1; v_gene: TRBV7-6; d_gene: TRBD2; CDR3aa: CASSSGGYNEQFF; CDR3nt: TGTGCCAGCAGCTCGGGGGGGTACAATGAGCAGTTCTTC
abundance: NA; len: 21; j_gene: TRBJ2-2; v_gene: TRBV19; d_gene: TRBD2; CDR3aa: CASLALRSGTSGTPNAGELFF; CDR3nt: TGTGCCAGTCTAGCCCTAAGATCCGGGACTAGCGGAACCCCGAACGCCGGGGAGCTGTTTTTT
abundance: few; len: 17; j_gene: TRBJ1-1; v_gene: TRBV11-2; d_gene: TRBD1; CDR3aa: CASSKRSQGVGDTEAFF; CDR3nt: TGTGCCAGCAGTAAACGAAGCCAGGGGGTAGGGGACACTGAAGCTTTCTTT
abundance: NA; len: 13; j_gene: TRBJ1-2; v_gene: TRBV19; d_gene: NA; CDR3aa: CASSIAQERGYTF; CDR3nt: TGTGCCAGTAGTATAGCACAGGAGCGCGGCTACACCTTC
abundance: once; len: 13; j_gene: TRBJ1-1; v_gene: TRBV2; d_gene: NA; CDR3aa: CASSDQDFTEAFF; CDR3nt: TGTGCCAGCAGTGATCAGGATTTCACTGAAGCTTTCTTT
abundance: once; len: 18; j_gene: TRBJ2-3; v_gene: TRBV7-8; d_gene: TRBD2; CDR3aa: CASSLRLAGVASTDTQYF; CDR3nt: TGTGCCAGCAGCTTAAGACTAGCGGGGGTAGCTAGCACAGATACGCAGTATTTT
abundance: NA; len: 14; j_gene: TRBJ2-3; v_gene: TRBV27; d_gene: NA; CDR3aa: CASRRARGTDTQYF; CDR3nt: TGTGCCAGCAGAAGGGCCCGGGGAACAGATACGCAGTATTTT
abundance: NA; len: 14; j_gene: TRBJ2-5; v_gene: TRBV6-5; d_gene: TRBD2; CDR3aa: CASSGAGTQETQYF; CDR3nt: TGTGCCAGCAGCGGAGCGGGAACTCAAGAGACCCAGTACTTC
abundance: NA; len: 17; j_gene: TRBJ2-1; v_gene: TRBV10-3; d_gene: NA; CDR3aa: CAISDPARGSSYNEQFF; CDR3nt: TGTGCCATCAGTGACCCTGCCAGGGGTTCCTCCTACAATGAGCAGTTCTTC
abundance: few; len: 15; j_gene: TRBJ2-7; v_gene: TRBV5-6; d_gene: NA; CDR3aa: CASSLKGRPADEQYF; CDR3nt: TGTGCCAGCAGCTTGAAAGGCAGGCCCGCCGACGAGCAGTACTTC
abundance: few; len: 13; j_gene: TRBJ2-7; v_gene: TRBV2; d_gene: TRBD1; CDR3aa: CASSPLDRDEQYF; CDR3nt: TGTGCCAGCAGTCCCCTAGACAGGGACGAGCAGTACTTC
abundance: few; len: 16; j_gene: TRBJ2-1; v_gene: TRBV5-1; d_gene: TRBD2; CDR3aa: CASSPQLAGGPGEQFF; CDR3nt: TGCGCCAGCAGCCCTCAGCTAGCGGGGGGGCCGGGTGAGCAGTTCTTC
abundance: NA; len: 14; j_gene: TRBJ2-5; v_gene: TRBV5-1; d_gene: NA; CDR3aa: CASSLGEARETQYF; CDR3nt: TGCGCCAGCAGCTTGGGCGAAGCACGGGAGACCCAGTACTTC
abundance: NA; len: 12; j_gene: TRBJ2-7; v_gene: TRBV30; d_gene: NA; CDR3aa: CACGRVSNEQYF; CDR3nt: TGTGCCTGTGGCAGGGTGAGCAACGAGCAGTACTTC
abundance: NA; len: 15; j_gene: TRBJ1-1; v_gene: TRBV11-2; d_gene: TRBD1; CDR3aa: CASSLAPGGESEAFF; CDR3nt: TGTGCCAGCAGCTTAGCTCCAGGGGGCGAGTCTGAAGCTTTCTTT
abundance: few; len: 18; j_gene: TRBJ2-7; v_gene: TRBV10-2; d_gene: TRBD2; CDR3aa: CASSESELAGAAKDEQYF; CDR3nt: TGCGCCAGCAGTGAGTCGGAACTAGCGGGGGCCGCTAAAGACGAGCAGTACTTC
abundance: NA; len: 11; j_gene: TRBJ1-2; v_gene: TRBV30; d_gene: NA; CDR3aa: CAWSVPGGYTF; CDR3nt: TGTGCCTGGAGTGTCCCGGGGGGCTACACCTTC
abundance: few; len: 15; j_gene: TRBJ2-1; v_gene: TRBV5-1; d_gene: TRBD1; CDR3aa: CASSGGTGDDNEQFF; CDR3nt: TGCGCCAGCAGCGGGGGGACAGGGGACGACAATGAGCAGTTCTTC
abundance: NA; len: 16; j_gene: TRBJ2-7; v_gene: TRBV5-5; d_gene: TRBD2; CDR3aa: CASSLNLGRSSYEQYF; CDR3nt: TGTGCCAGCAGCTTGAATCTCGGGAGGAGCTCCTACGAGCAGTACTTC
abundance: NA; len: 13; j_gene: TRBJ2-3; v_gene: TRBV15; d_gene: NA; CDR3aa: CATSSDPGDTQYF; CDR3nt: TGTGCCACCAGCAGTGATCCAGGGGATACGCAGTATTTT
abundance: NA; len: 13; j_gene: TRBJ1-1; v_gene: TRBV29-1; d_gene: NA; CDR3aa: CSAQNQGTTEAFF; CDR3nt: TGCAGCGCCCAAAACCAGGGGACAACTGAAGCTTTCTTT
abundance: few; len: 15; j_gene: TRBJ2-3; v_gene: TRBV5-4; d_gene: TRBD1; CDR3aa: CASSPTGGLADTQYF; CDR3nt: TGTGCCAGCAGCCCGACAGGGGGCTTAGCAGATACGCAGTATTTT
abundance: few; len: 15; j_gene: TRBJ2-3; v_gene: TRBV5-1; d_gene: TRBD2; CDR3aa: CASSLPSGSEDTQYF; CDR3nt: TGCGCCAGCAGCTTGCCCAGCGGGAGTGAGGATACGCAGTATTTT
abundance: NA; len: 10; j_gene: TRBJ2-3; v_gene: TRBV20-1; d_gene: NA; CDR3aa: CSAAADTQYF; CDR3nt: TGCAGTGCCGCGGCAGATACGCAGTATTTT
abundance: few; len: 15; j_gene: TRBJ1-1; v_gene: TRBV5-1; d_gene: TRBD1; CDR3aa: CASSLGTGPMAEAFF; CDR3nt: TGCGCCAGCAGCTTGGGGACAGGCCCAATGGCTGAAGCTTTCTTT
abundance: NA; len: 15; j_gene: TRBJ2-1; v_gene: TRBV7-9; d_gene: NA; CDR3aa: CATLVRRPSYNEQFF; CDR3nt: TGTGCCACCCTGGTAAGGAGGCCCTCCTACAATGAGCAGTTCTTC
abundance: few; len: 13; j_gene: TRBJ2-7; v_gene: TRBV27; d_gene: TRBD2; CDR3aa: CASSRRGDYEQYF; CDR3nt: TGTGCCAGCAGTAGGCGGGGGGACTACGAGCAGTACTTC
abundance: once; len: 14; j_gene: TRBJ1-1; v_gene: TRBV5-4; d_gene: NA; CDR3aa: CASSQGLGNTEAFF; CDR3nt: TGTGCCAGCAGCCAGGGGTTGGGGAACACTGAAGCTTTCTTT
abundance: few; len: 18; j_gene: TRBJ2-5; v_gene: TRBV28; d_gene: NA; CDR3aa: CASSLSPGLGSFKETQYF; CDR3nt: TGTGCCAGCAGTTTATCCCCCGGACTGGGTAGTTTCAAAGAGACCCAGTACTTC
abundance: NA; len: 14; j_gene: TRBJ2-7; v_gene: TRBV5-5; d_gene: NA; CDR3aa: CASSFGDLGYEQYF; CDR3nt: TGTGCCAGCAGCTTCGGAGATCTTGGCTACGAGCAGTACTTC
abundance: NA; len: 15; j_gene: TRBJ1-2; v_gene: TRBV6-5; d_gene: NA; CDR3aa: CASSYSYSTNYGYTF; CDR3nt: TGTGCCAGCAGTTACTCGTACAGTACTAACTATGGCTACACCTTC
abundance: NA; len: 14; j_gene: TRBJ1-1; v_gene: TRBV30; d_gene: NA; CDR3aa: CAWVKQRLNTEAFF; CDR3nt: TGTGCCTGGGTGAAACAGAGACTGAACACTGAAGCTTTCTTT
abundance: NA; len: 15; j_gene: TRBJ2-3; v_gene: TRBV7-3; d_gene: TRBD2; CDR3aa: CASSLGTSGVDTQYF; CDR3nt: TGTGCCAGCAGCTTAGGGACTAGCGGGGTAGATACGCAGTATTTT
abundance: few; len: 14; j_gene: TRBJ1-2; v_gene: TRBV18; d_gene: NA; CDR3aa: CASSPMGGNYGYTF; CDR3nt: TGTGCCAGCTCACCGATGGGCGGGAACTATGGCTACACCTTC
abundance: NA; len: 17; j_gene: TRBJ1-5; v_gene: TRBV28; d_gene: TRBD1; CDR3aa: CASSLWGQAVRNQPQHF; CDR3nt: TGTGCCAGCAGTTTATGGGGACAGGCCGTTCGCAATCAGCCCCAGCATTTT
abundance: NA; len: 14; j_gene: TRBJ1-1; v_gene: TRBV25-1; d_gene: TRBD1; CDR3aa: CASSGRQGNTEAFF; CDR3nt: TGTGCCAGCAGTGGCCGACAGGGGAACACTGAAGCTTTCTTT